The source of this TCR beta chain is a study of blood T cells in healthy people across ages. Points from the study as a whole: Diversity figures based on one million T cells were deemed too low. Age brought a roughly linear fall in TCR beta diversity measured per million T cells.

A sample-barcoded 5' primer and a J-beta primer mix were used in a second PCR of roughly 7 to 12 cycles. MiXCR was run by TCRdb on the 5' RACE reads, yielding one entry per CDR3 protein. The sample records about 930,000 distinct CDR3 sequences, 25% to 30% being singletons. This clonotype appeared a single time. The target antigen is unknown. This sample was shared with a second study, whose subject was T cells of mothers and their children. In that study: The study recruited a few healthy Caucasian mothers and their six children as donors. Over 9.5 million TCR beta CDR3 reads were obtained from each mother, and about 2.9 million from each child.

The clonotype comes from a woman aged 40-49 years in good health. The specimen sequenced was blood.

The CDR3, as DNA: TGCGCCAGCAGCTTGACGGCAGGCGGACAGCCCCAGCATTTT. Translating it yields CASSLTAGGQPQHF. V gene TRBV5-1 combines with J gene TRBJ1-5; D uncertain. This CDR3 has 14 amino acids. V was shortened by 1 base and J by 7 bases, with 12 bases between the two germline ends. Germline V lookup: CDR1 SGHRS, CDR2 YFSETQ.